The source of this T cell receptor beta chain is a study of OX40 agonist ivuxolimab in advanced cancers. Whole-study findings and limits: In general, CD8+ T cells held more expanded clones than CD4+ did, on average.

The assay was immunoSEQ multiplex PCR, and TCRdb's table has in-frame clones only and misses some. The table shows just under 75,000 clones, with 75% to 95% occurring only once. The ends were cut back, 0 bases at V and 6 bases at J, with 4 bases in the middle. This CDR3 region has 12 residues. Germline V gene data show CDR1 as MNHNS and CDR2 as SASEGT. On this clone itself: Its antigen is not known.

This chain joins TRBV6-1 and TRBJ2-3; D call uncertain. The sequence derives from an adult with an advanced solid tumor such as melanoma, head and neck, liver or kidney cancer. Here the sequenced sample was CD4+ or CD8+ T cells sorted from blood, taken in a trial of the OX40 agonist ivuxolimab. CDR3 residues: CASSEAGDTQYF. The CDR3 DNA follows: TGTGCCAGCAGTGAAGCAGGTGATACGCAGTATTTT.